Described below is a single T cell receptor beta chain sequence and its context. Study processing details: By means of reference gene primer amplification, nucleated cell counts were estimated. Profiling relied on immunoSEQ multiplex PCR, and the TCRdb table lists in-frame clones only, not all of them. V and J calls and clone size follow that table, whereas D and trimming were derived from the DNA. The sample consists of around 160,000 clones, more than 70% of them appearing once. This specimen comes from a study of blood T cell repertoires in COVID-19. Looking at the study overall: Samples taken during acute and convalescent COVID-19 were collected in the United States, Italy and Spain. The cDNA or gDNA used as material had been derived from T cells, B-cell-depleted T cells, or PBMCs.

Per the germline V gene, CDR1 is MNHEY and CDR2 is SVGAGI. CDR3 length equals 15 residues. V lost 7 bases to trimming and J lost 6 bases; unmatched junction nucleotides: 11. Sample: peripheral blood. This rearrangement joins TRBV6-5 to TRBJ2-1; 8 bases are a match to TRBD2. The source is a human donor in a cohort sampled during active COVID-19. In nucleotides, the CDR3 is TGTGCCAGCATTCTTGCGGGAGGTATGGGCAATGAGCAGTTCTTC. Amino acid sequence: CASILAGGMGNEQFF.